A single sample is the source of the 18 T cell receptor beta chains below, sequenced in a study of breast tumors, draining lymph nodes, adjacent tissues. Breast cancer patients provided tissue from their axillary draining lymph nodes. TCRdb called the multiplex PCR reads again in MiXCR, with one record for every CDR3 protein. The sample has about 230,000 distinct CDR3 sequences; less than 40% are singletons. Sequencing was performed on axillary lymph node tissue. These receptors originate from a female donor with breast cancer. Some clones in this sample may be carry-over from other donors' samples.

This clonotype was observed many times. The CDR3 loop reads CASSSNSGRSYEQYF. DNA of the CDR3: TGTGCCAGCAGCTCTAACAGTGGACGCTCCTACGAGCAGTACTTC. The chain is built from TRBV5-8 and TRBJ2-7, with no clear D. The CDR3 has 15 residues. Germline V gene lookup returns CDR1 SGHTS and CDR2 YDEGEE. V lost 3 bases and J 0 bases, leaving 13 bases between the germline ends.

The chain employs TRBV30 and TRBJ2-3; 9 positions match TRBD1. The CDR3 is made up of 12 amino acids. Germline values: CDR1 GTSNPN, CDR2 SVGIG (reference sequence). Unmatched junction bases numbered 3, after V lost 4 bases and J lost 7 bases. The CDR3 sequence is CAWNRGLNTQYF. The CDR3 DNA is TGTGCCTGGAACAGGGGGCTGAATACGCAGTATTTT.

This clonotype was recorded at least ten times. The junction departs from the called germline gene at one end, perhaps through a read error. This chain connects TRBV20-1 to TRBJ2-7; D is possibly TRBD2 (6 bases). The CDR3 totals 14 residues. Germline assignment: CDR1 DFQATT and CDR2 SNEGSKA (reference sequence). The DNA of the CDR3 is TGCAGTGCTAGAGGACACGAAAAAATCCGGGGGTTGGACTTC. Translating gives CSARGHEKIRGLDF.

This clonotype was observed at least ten times. The J gene is TRBJ2-3, the V gene TRBV11-2; TRBD1 agrees at 8 bases. V trimming: 3 bases; J trimming: 4 bases; junction bases outside the gene matches: 6. Germline V gene lookup returns CDR1 SGHAT and CDR2 FQNNGV. This CDR3 has 15 amino acids. The DNA for the CDR3 is TGTGCCAGCAGCTTCACAGGGGGGCGGGCAGATACGCAGTATTTT. Translated, it gives CASSFTGGRADTQYF.

Concerning this clonotype itself: Germline is not matched at one junction end, which may reflect a read error. The CDR3 here is CASSHSWGGAEQFF. The CDR3 DNA reads TGTGCCAGCAGTCACTCGTGGGGAGGCGCTGAGCAGTTCTTC. The chain couples TRBV6-5 to TRBJ2-1; the D gene is possibly TRBD2 (6 bases). CDR1 is MNHEY, CDR2 SVGAGI, per germline. The CDR3 has 14 residues.

This clonotype came up many times. The chain is built from TRBV10-3 and TRBJ2-1; D is unclear. The CDR3 is 13 residues long. Germline values: CDR1 ENHRY, CDR2 SYGVKD. Trimming removed 6 bases from V and 15 bases from J, with 21 bases in between. This CDR3 reads CAISPDLTGPRFF. CDR3 bases: TGTGCCATCAGCCCCGACCTGACCGGACCTCGGTTCTTC.

This clonotype was counted ten times or more. At one of its ends the junction is not consistent with the germline gene, which may arise from a read error. This chain connects TRBV4-3 to TRBJ1-4; D unclear. The CDR3 spans 15 residues. The germline CDR1 and CDR2 sequences are LGHNA and YSLEER. The CDR3 here is CAGSQGVGTNEKLFF. The CDR3 DNA reads as TGCGCCGGCAGCCAAGGCGTCGGAACCAATGAAAAACTGTTTTTT.

This clonotype was seen repeatedly, ten times or more. The J gene is TRBJ2-1, the V gene TRBV5-1, with 10 bases that match TRBD2. The V and J ends lost 1 base and 6 bases, in that order; junction bases with no gene match: 1. There are 14 residues in the CDR3. From germline, CDR1 is SGHRS and CDR2 YFSETQ. DNA of the CDR3: TGCGCCAGCAGCTTGACTAGCGGGACCAATGAGCAGTTCTTC. It is translated as CASSLTSGTNEQFF.

This clonotype was observed many times. CDR3 DNA sequence: TGCAGTGCTAGATCGGGACGGCTGAATCAGCCCCAGCATTTT. This translates into CSARSGRLNQPQHF. The chain has TRBV20-1 and TRBJ1-5; maybe TRBD1 (5 bases). The length of the CDR3 is 14 residues. The germline V gene encodes CDR1 DFQATT and CDR2 SNEGSKA (reference sequence). Between the trimmed V and J ends, which lost 2 bases and 4 bases, there was a span of 12 bases.

This clonotype was picked up many times. CDR3 in amino acids: CASSVTSGGEQFF. CDR3 sequence (DNA): TGTGCCAGCAGTGTGACTAGCGGGGGTGAGCAGTTCTTC. The V and J genes are TRBV6-4 and TRBJ2-1; 12 nucleotides match TRBD2. V was clipped by 4 bases and J by 9 bases; unmatched bases: 1. Germline CDR1 MRHNA, CDR2 SNTAGT. The CDR3 covers 13 residues.

The chain joins TRBV20-1 to TRBJ2-2, with D tentatively TRBD1 or TRBD2 (6 bases each). The CDR3 loop spans 15 amino acids. Germline loops: CDR1 DFQATT, CDR2 SNEGSKA (reference sequence). With 6 bases removed from V and 2 bases from J, the gap between germline ends came to 16 bases. This chain's CDR3 is CSAAGHSGNTGELFF. CDR3 in DNA: TGCAGTGCCGCGGGACACTCTGGAAACACCGGGGAGCTGTTTTTT.

For this clonotype: It is unclear where the CDR3 begins or ends on the DNA, so no DNA is shown, and the CDR3 is as TCRdb lists it. The chain employs TRBV10-3 and TRBJ2-7; no DNA check was done on the table's D call, TRBD1. The CDR3 is made up of 15 amino acids, end residues included. Germline assignment: CDR1 ENHRY and CDR2 SYGVKD. The CDR3 sequence: CAICSALGQMYEQYF.

This clonotype was recorded at least ten times. The CDR3 region has the DNA TGCAGTGCTAGAGGGAACGGAAACACCGGGGAGCTGTTTTTT. It translates to CSARGNGNTGELFF. The rearrangement joins TRBV20-1 to TRBJ2-2; the D is unclear. Trimming left V 1 base short and J 2 bases short, with 8 bases between. The germline gives CDR1 DFQATT, CDR2 SNEGSKA (reference sequence). CDR3 length equals 14 residues.

This clonotype was counted ten times or more. The rearrangement uses TRBV5-4 and TRBJ1-2; 8 bases are a match to TRBD1. The CDR3 runs to 17 residues. V was clipped by 4 bases and J by 8 bases; unmatched bases: 19. CDR1 and CDR2 from the germline V gene are SGHNT and YYREEE (reference sequence). The CDR3, as DNA: TGTGCCAGCAGCCCTGGGACAGGCCAAAAGGCCCATTCAGGCTACACCTTC. This gives the protein CASSPGTGQKAHSGYTF.

This clonotype was seen only once. The chain recombines TRBV6-1 with TRBJ2-7; D may be TRBD1 (5 bases). This CDR3 is 15 amino acids long. Germline values: CDR1 MNHNS, CDR2 SASEGT. Trimming shortened V by 3 bases and J by 1 base, and 13 bases separated the two germline ends. This chain's CDR3 is CASSDTKQASYEQYF. In DNA, the CDR3 is TGTGCCAGCAGTGACACCAAACAGGCGTCCTACGAGCAGTACTTC.

This clonotype was observed many times. The rearrangement uses TRBV19 and TRBJ2-2, with 7 nucleotides matching TRBD2. Germline V gene sequence: CDR1 LNHDA, CDR2 SQIVND (reference sequence). CDR3 length: 17 residues. The V segment lost 4 bases and the J segment 3 bases; nucleotides outside the gene matches: 11. The CDR3 bases are TGTGCCAGTAGTAGGGAGGGAAGCAGGGATTACACCGGGGAGCTGTTTTTT. Translation gives CASSREGSRDYTGELFF.

On this clonotype itself: One junction end disagrees with the germline gene, perhaps due to a read error. The chain carries TRBV9 and TRBJ1-6, with no clear D. In germline, CDR1 is SGDLS, CDR2 YYNGEE. This CDR3 is 13 amino acids long. CDR3 bases: TGCGCCACCGGGGAAAATCATAGTTCACCCCTCCACTTT. It specifies CATGENHSSPLHF.

A remark on this clonotype: Just one base apart from a much larger clone, this may be a read error. The chain links TRBV6-1 to TRBJ2-7; D gene uncertain. Trimming removed 11 bases at V and 9 bases at J, with 14 bases between. The CDR3 is 10 residues long. CDR1 and CDR2 (germline): MNHNS, SASEGT. The CDR3 DNA is TGTGCCTCCCGTAACATGCGGCAGTACTTC. Encoded protein: CASRNMRQYF.